This TCR beta chain was recovered during a study of T-cell memory formation after mild COVID-19. Points from the study as a whole: In second-wave clones peaking day 37, SARS-CoV-2 specificity remained unconfirmed. Within pre-infection memory, some responding clones were found, suggesting cross-reactive memory joined.

In its sample, this clonotype was seen a few times. The antigen is undetermined. TCRdb fed the 5' RACE reads into MiXCR, producing one record per CDR3 protein. Here the sample spans a few hundred thousand distinct CDR3 sequences, 20% to 25% being singletons. Trimming pared 0 bases from V and 12 bases from J, leaving 12 bases between. In germline, CDR1 is MGHRA, CDR2 YSYEKL. The CDR3 has 13 residues. The clonotype was recovered from a man aged 18-30 years who had mild COVID-19 (a few samples of this study predate the infection). Cell type and time point are not known. Sample: PBMCs or a T cell subset sorted from them (not recorded which). The chain combines TRBV4-1 with TRBJ2-1, with a tentative D call TRBD1 (6 bases). CDR3 DNA sequence: TGCGCCAGCAGCCAAGATTTTCTCAGGGGGCAGTTCTTC. This gives the protein CASSQDFLRGQFF.